This T cell receptor (beta chain) was found in a study of response to subunit inactivated influenza vaccine. Deletions cut 4 bases from V and 7 bases from J, with 12 bases between. The V gene's germline CDR1 is SGHRS and CDR2 YFSETQ. This CDR3 has 13 amino acids. MiXCR, applied by TCRdb to the RT-PCR reads, yields one record per CDR3 protein. The sample shows just under 250,000 distinct CDR3 sequences, more than 9% of them seen only once. This clonotype was seen a few times. Material: non-naive T cells sorted from PBMCs, obtained less than 15 days before vaccination. This sequence joins TRBV5-1 and TRBJ2-1; D uncertain. This TCR derives from a man aged 45-65 years who received an inactivated influenza vaccine. The CDR3 DNA follows: TGCGCCAGCAGCACAATAGAAGCTAATGAGCAGTTCTTC. Translation: CASSTIEANEQFF.